The clone carrying this T cell receptor (beta chain) was observed a few times. The ends lost 5 bases at V and 4 bases at J; junction bases unmatched: 3. Per germline, CDR1 SGHDT and CDR2 YYEEEE. This CDR3 contains 14 residues. Per the original methods: Reference gene primer amplification yielded estimated nucleated cell counts. Only in-frame clones appear in the TCRdb table, and some are missing; sequencing was by immunoSEQ multiplex PCR. The DNA gave D and trimming, while V, J and clone size come from that table. Altogether about 220,000 clones are present, around 90% being singletons, with the ten largest covering about 14%. This record belongs to a study of blood T cell repertoires in COVID-19. Study summary: COVID-19 samples from acute and convalescent phases originated in the United States, Italy and Spain.

What was sequenced was PBMCs or T cells enriched from blood (not recorded which). The TCR was taken from a woman in her fifties or sixties with acute COVID-19. This sequence joins TRBV5-6 and TRBJ1-3; 10 positions agree with TRBD1. The CDR3 sequence: CASSLTGGGNTIYF. For the CDR3, the DNA is TGTGCCAGCAGTTTGACAGGGGGCGGAAACACCATATATTTT.